The 2 T cell receptor beta chains below come from one sample, sequenced in a study of patients and donors after allogeneic stem cell transplantation. Each CDR3 protein gets one entry after TCRdb re-called the RT-PCR reads with MiXCR. The profile shows hundreds of thousands of distinct CDR3 sequences, around 16% of them singletons. Sequenced: blood, either unsorted or a sorted T cell fraction (not recorded which). These receptors all stem from a human donor who was either an allogeneic HSCT recipient or a stem cell or donor lymphocyte infusion donor (not recorded which). It is not recorded whose cells these are; they may come from a transplant donor.

This clonotype was recorded at least ten times. The rearrangement joins TRBV5-1 to TRBJ1-2, with TRBD1 identical over 7 bases. The CDR3 has 12 residues. From germline, CDR1 is SGHRS and CDR2 YFSETQ. Trimming took 0 bases from V and 8 from J; bases not matched to a gene: 1. The CDR3 loop is CASSLGTGGYTF. CDR3 nucleotide sequence: TGCGCCAGCAGCTTGGGGACAGGAGGCTACACCTTC.

The chain has TRBV11-2 and TRBJ1-1; no clear D gene. Looked up from germline, CDR1 is SGHAT and CDR2 is FQNNGV. The length of the CDR3 is 14 residues. V shed 0 bases and J shed 10 bases, with 15 bases lying between them. This chain's CDR3 is CASSLDRNMEGAFF. The CDR3 region has the DNA TGTGCCAGCAGCTTAGATCGGAACATGGAGGGAGCTTTCTTT. Together with reference TRBV11-2 and TRBJ1-1, the CDR3 gives the full variable domain: EAGVAQSPRYKIIEKRQSVAFWCNPISGHATLYWYQQILGQGPKLLIQFQNNGVVDDSQLPKDRFSAERLKGVDSTLKIQPAKLEDSAVYLCASSLDRNMEGAFFGQGTRLTVV.